This TCR beta chain was observed in a study of T cells after yellow fever vaccination. In this sample, this clonotype turned up many times. Its antigen remains unidentified. A process of 5'RACE template switching, which added a universal primer site and UMIs, was used to make TCR cDNA. Each CDR3 protein is one row after TCRdb ran MiXCR on the 5' RACE reads. The sample contains about 340,000 distinct CDR3 sequences, roughly 4% of which appear only once. Whole-study results and caveats: Detected again after the booster were most primary-vaccination clones, at nearly 97% CD4 and approximately 87% CD8. A secondary response was less intense yet reached its peak sooner, at day 5 versus 15.

This TCR was recovered from a young man who received the YFV17D yellow fever vaccine. The sequencing used PBMCs, collected 5 days after the yellow fever booster vaccination.

CDR3 coding DNA: TGTGCCAGCAGCCGGAACAGGGGCTACACCTTC. Amino acid sequence: CASSRNRGYTF. The V and J genes are TRBV7-9 and TRBJ1-2; possibly TRBD1 for D (5 bases). The germline V gene encodes CDR1 SEHNR and CDR2 FQNEAQ (reference sequence). This CDR3 is built from 11 residues. V was trimmed by 5 bases and J by 8 bases, leaving 9 bases between them.